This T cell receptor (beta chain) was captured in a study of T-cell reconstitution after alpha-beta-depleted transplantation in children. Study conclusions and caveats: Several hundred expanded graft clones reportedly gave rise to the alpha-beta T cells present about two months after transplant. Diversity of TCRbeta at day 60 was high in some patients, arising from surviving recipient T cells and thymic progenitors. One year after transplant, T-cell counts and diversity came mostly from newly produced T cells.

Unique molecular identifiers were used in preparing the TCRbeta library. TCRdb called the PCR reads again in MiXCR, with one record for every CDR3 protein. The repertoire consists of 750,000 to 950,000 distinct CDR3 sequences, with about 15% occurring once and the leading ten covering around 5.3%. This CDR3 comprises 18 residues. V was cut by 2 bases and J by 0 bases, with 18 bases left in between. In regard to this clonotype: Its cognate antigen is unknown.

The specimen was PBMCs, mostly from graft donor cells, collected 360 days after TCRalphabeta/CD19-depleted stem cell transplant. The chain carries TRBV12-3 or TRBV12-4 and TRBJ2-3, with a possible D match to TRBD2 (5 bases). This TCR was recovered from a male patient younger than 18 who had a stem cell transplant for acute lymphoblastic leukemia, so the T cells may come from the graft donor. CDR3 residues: CASSLFGSLARSTDTQYF. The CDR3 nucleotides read TGTGCCAGCAGTTTATTTGGGTCCCTAGCCCGAAGCACAGATACGCAGTATTTT.